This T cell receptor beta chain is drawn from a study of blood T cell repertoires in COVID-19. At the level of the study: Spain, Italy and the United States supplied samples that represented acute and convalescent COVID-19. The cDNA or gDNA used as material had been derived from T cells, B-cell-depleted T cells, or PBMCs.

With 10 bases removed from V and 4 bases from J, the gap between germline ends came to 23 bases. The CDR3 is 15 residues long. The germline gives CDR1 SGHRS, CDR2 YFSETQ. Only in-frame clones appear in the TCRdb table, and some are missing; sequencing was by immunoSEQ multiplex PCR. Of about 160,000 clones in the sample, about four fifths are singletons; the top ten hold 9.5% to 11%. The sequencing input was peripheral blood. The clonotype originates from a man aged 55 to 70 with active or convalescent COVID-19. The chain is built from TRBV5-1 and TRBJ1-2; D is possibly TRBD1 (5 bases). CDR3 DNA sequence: TGCGCCGGGGCCTTTCCGACGGACTACAGCTATGGCTACACCTTC. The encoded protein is CAGAFPTDYSYGYTF. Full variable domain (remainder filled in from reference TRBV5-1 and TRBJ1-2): KAGVTQTPRYLIKTRGQQVTLSCSPISGHRSVSWYQQTPGQGLQFLFEYFSETQRNKGNFPGRFSGRQFSNSRSEMNVSTLELGDSALYLCAGAFPTDYSYGYTFGSGTRLTVV.